This TCR beta chain was sequenced for a study of T cells in Graves' hyperthyroidism and ophthalmopathy. Across the whole study: At initial diagnosis, before any treatment had begun, peripheral blood was obtained. Findings and limits, study-wide: It was a median approximately 6.9 months before onset that the model predicted ophthalmopathy. Most clonotypes that expanded in the thyroid above 0.001 also showed up in blood.

This clonotype came up a few times. Its antigen is still unknown. The authors took PBMCs from 10 ml fresh peripheral blood. TCR beta CDR3 regions were amplified from RNA. Carried out on the TCR CDR3, a first-round RT-PCR used the HTBI primer set. TCRdb re-called the multiplex PCR reads through MiXCR, storing one row per CDR3 protein. The sample yields about 530,000 distinct CDR3 sequences, roughly a sixth seen once. The CDR3 is 14 residues long. Germline values: CDR1 MDHEN, CDR2 SYDVKM. The V gene lost 6 bases and the J gene lost 6 bases, with 17 bases spanning the gap. The chain is built from TRBV28 and TRBJ2-5; the D gene could be TRBD1 or TRBD2 (6 bases each). Source material: blood. The TCR sequence derives from a young woman with Graves' ophthalmopathy. The CDR3 DNA reads TGTGCCAGCAGCTCTTCCAGGGGAGGACAGACCCAGTACTTC. Protein: CASSSSRGGQTQYF. The entire variable domain, with the rest obtained from reference TRBV28 and TRBJ2-5, is as follows: DVKVTQSSRYLVKRTGEKVFLECVQDMDHENMFWYRQDPGLGLRLIYFSYDVKMKEKGDIPEGYSVSREKKERFSLILESASTNQTSMYLCASSSSRGGQTQYFGPGTRLLVL.